This entry lists 15 T cell receptor beta chains sequenced from one sample in a study of cytomegalovirus exposure and HLA in healthy donors. 13 Jbeta primers and 60 Vbeta primers were used for the PCR. Assay used: immunoSEQ multiplex PCR; TCRdb lists only in-frame clones, some missing. The data show 130,000 or so clones, approximately 8% seen once. Sequenced: PBMCs. These receptors came from a middle-aged woman in good health and CMV-seropositive.

The chain joins TRBV19 to TRBJ1-5, with D possibly matching TRBD1 (5 bases). The CDR3 has 15 residues. V lost 7 bases, J lost 2 bases, and 15 bases lay in between. The germline CDR1 and CDR2 sequences are LNHDA and SQIVND (reference sequence). DNA for the CDR3: TGTGCCAGTAACAATGGGGCGCAGGGCAATCAGCCCCAGCATTTT. Translated: CASNNGAQGNQPQHF.

This clone appeared a few times. The rearrangement uses TRBV18 and TRBJ1-1; weak D call: TRBD1 (5 bases). Trimming removed 4 bases at V and 5 bases at J, with 14 bases between. The CDR3 extends over 14 amino acids. Germline lookup yields CDR1 KGHSH and CDR2 LQKENI. Here the CDR3 reads CASSLFDRRTEAFF. CDR3 in DNA: TGTGCCAGCTCACTCTTTGACAGACGGACTGAAGCTTTCTTT.

The genes are TRBV28 and TRBJ2-1, with D possibly TRBD2 on 7 matching bases. The CDR3 is made up of 16 amino acids. Between the trimmed V and J ends, which lost 4 bases and 0 bases, there was a span of 13 bases. Germline loops: CDR1 MDHEN, CDR2 SYDVKM. The CDR3, as DNA: TGTGCCAGCAGTTCCCCGGGGGGCAGCTCCTACAATGAGCAGTTCTTC. Translating it yields CASSSPGGSSYNEQFF.

The gene calls are TRBV25-1 and TRBJ2-7, with D unresolved. This CDR3 has 15 amino acids. V was cut by 4 bases and J by 2 bases, with 15 bases left in between. Germline lookup yields CDR1 MGHDK and CDR2 SYGVNS. CDR3 coding DNA: TGTGCCAGCAGTGCCTCGAACAGCTATCCCTACGAGCAGTACTTC. It is translated as CASSASNSYPYEQYF.

In this sample, this clone turned up a few times. The chain links TRBV5-1 to TRBJ2-1, with 7 bases identical to TRBD1. The CDR3 covers 17 residues. CDR1 is SGHRS and CDR2 is YFSETQ in the germline V gene. The J segment lost 3 bases and the V segment lost 0 bases, leaving 9 bases of the junction unmatched. This chain's CDR3 is CASSLASTGMGYNEQFF. DNA for the CDR3: TGCGCCAGCAGCTTGGCCTCGACAGGGATGGGCTACAATGAGCAGTTCTTC.

This clone was observed a few times. The chain employs TRBV5-1 and TRBJ2-7; TRBD2 matches at 11 bases. Germline V gene sequence: CDR1 SGHRS, CDR2 YFSETQ. The V segment lost 3 bases and the J segment 7 bases; nucleotides outside the gene matches: 12. CDR3 length equals 16 residues. In DNA, the CDR3 is TGCGCCAGCAGCTCAGAACCCGTAGCGGGGGGGCTTGAGCAGTACTTC. Its protein is CASSSEPVAGGLEQYF.

The chain joins TRBV27 to TRBJ2-5; D gene ambiguous. The end of the DNA is better explained by TRBJ2-7, so the J call may be wrong. Germline V gene data show CDR1 as MNHEY and CDR2 as SMNVEV (reference sequence). This CDR3 region has 11 residues. In nucleotides, the CDR3 is TGTGCCAGCAGTTCCCTCTACGAGCAGTACTTC. It yields the protein CASSSLYEQYF.

The chain joins TRBV5-1 to TRBJ1-1; D is ambiguous. This CDR3 is built from 15 residues. The germline V gene has CDR1 SGHRS and CDR2 YFSETQ. Trimming shortened V by 0 bases and J by 3 bases, and 12 bases separated the two germline ends. The chain's CDR3 is CASSLEEGVDTEAFF. DNA for the CDR3: TGCGCCAGCAGCTTGGAGGAGGGAGTGGACACTGAAGCTTTCTTT.

This clone was seen a few times. This sequence joins TRBV4-2 and TRBJ2-2; no clear D gene. Trimming took 0 bases from V and 4 from J, leaving 9 bases between them. The CDR3 length is 15 residues. Germline CDR1 reads LGHNA; CDR2 reads YNFKEQ. The CDR3 protein is CASSQDQVSTGELFF. Here the CDR3 DNA reads TGTGCCAGCAGCCAAGATCAGGTATCCACCGGGGAGCTGTTTTTT.

The chain joins TRBV2 to TRBJ1-3, with a possible D match to TRBD1 (5 bases). The V gene's germline CDR1 is SNHLY and CDR2 FYNNEI. Trimming pared 5 bases from V and 0 bases from J, leaving 14 bases between. This CDR3 is built from 16 residues. CDR3 coding DNA: TGTGCCAGCAGTTTTGACAGCCAGCTCTCTGGAAACACCATATATTTT. Translating it yields CASSFDSQLSGNTIYF.

Only a few counts were recorded for this clone. This chain uses TRBV10-3 with TRBJ2-7; the D gene is possibly TRBD1 (6 bases). The CDR3 has 12 amino acids. Germline values: CDR1 ENHRY, CDR2 SYGVKD. V gave up 10 bases and J gave up 7 bases, with 17 bases separating them. This CDR3 is CATGDPRGEQYF. CDR3 in DNA: TGTGCCACCGGGGACCCCAGGGGAGAGCAGTACTTC.

This clone was picked up a small number of times. The rearrangement links TRBV10-3 to TRBJ1-1, with a possible D match to TRBD1 (6 bases). The CDR3 is 13 residues long. Germline assignment: CDR1 ENHRY and CDR2 SYGVKD. V dropped 8 bases and J dropped 1 base, with 11 bases sitting between them. The CDR3 region has the DNA TGTGCCATCGGGTTGACAGGGAACACTGAAGCTTTCTTT. Protein sequence: CAIGLTGNTEAFF.

This clone was detected a few times. The V call is TRBV7-9, the J call TRBJ1-1; 9 positions match TRBD1. With 5 bases clipped from V and 4 bases from J, the junction kept 8 bases outside the gene matches. CDR3 size: 15 residues. The germline gives CDR1 SEHNR, CDR2 FQNEAQ (reference sequence). The CDR3, as DNA: TGTGCCAGCAGCCCAGGGACAGGGTTGATCACTGAAGCTTTCTTT. It yields the protein CASSPGTGLITEAFF.

In DNA, the CDR3 is TGTGCCACAGGACAGGTATACAATGAGCAGTTCTTC. It translates to CATGQVYNEQFF. The genes are TRBV7-2 and TRBJ2-1; 7 bases map to TRBD1. The CDR3 loop spans 12 amino acids. Germline CDR1 is SGHTA and CDR2 is FQGNSA. Trimming at V came to 10 bases and at J to 4 bases, leaving 4 bases not matched to a gene.

This clone turned up a few times. J is TRBJ1-2 and V is TRBV5-4; TRBD1 matches 7 bases. CDR1 is SGHNT and CDR2 is YYREEE in the germline V gene (reference sequence). The CDR3 loop spans 16 amino acids. The J segment lost 6 bases and the V segment lost 4 bases, leaving 15 bases of the junction unmatched. The CDR3 DNA sequence: TGTGCCAGCAGCCAAACCGGGCAGGGGGAACAGGATGGCTACACCTTC. Amino acid sequence: CASSQTGQGEQDGYTF.